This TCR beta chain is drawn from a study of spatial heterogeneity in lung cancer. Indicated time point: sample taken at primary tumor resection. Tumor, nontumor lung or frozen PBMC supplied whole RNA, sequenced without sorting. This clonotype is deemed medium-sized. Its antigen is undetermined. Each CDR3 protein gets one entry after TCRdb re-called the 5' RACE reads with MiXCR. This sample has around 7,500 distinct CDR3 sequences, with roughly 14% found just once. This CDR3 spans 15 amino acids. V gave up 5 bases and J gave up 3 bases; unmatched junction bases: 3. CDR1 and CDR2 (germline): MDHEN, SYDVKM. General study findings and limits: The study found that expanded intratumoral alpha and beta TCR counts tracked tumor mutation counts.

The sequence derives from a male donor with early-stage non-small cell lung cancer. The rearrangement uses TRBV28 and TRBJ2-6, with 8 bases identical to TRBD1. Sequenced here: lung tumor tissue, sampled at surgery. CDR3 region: CASSLTGGGANVLTF. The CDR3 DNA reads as TGTGCCAGCAGTCTCACAGGGGGTGGGGCCAACGTCCTGACTTTC.